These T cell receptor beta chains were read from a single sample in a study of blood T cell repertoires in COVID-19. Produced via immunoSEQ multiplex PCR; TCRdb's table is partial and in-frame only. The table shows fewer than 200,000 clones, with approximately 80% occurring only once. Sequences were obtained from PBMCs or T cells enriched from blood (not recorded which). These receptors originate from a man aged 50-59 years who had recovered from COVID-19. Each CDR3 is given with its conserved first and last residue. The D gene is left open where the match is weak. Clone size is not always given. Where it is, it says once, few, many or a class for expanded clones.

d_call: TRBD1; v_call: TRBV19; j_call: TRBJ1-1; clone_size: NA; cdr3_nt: TGTGCCAGTAGAACCGAGACAGGGGACACTGAAGCTTTCTTT; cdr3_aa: CASRTETGDTEAFF
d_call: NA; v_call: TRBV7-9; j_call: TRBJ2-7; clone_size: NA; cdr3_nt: TGTGCCAGCAGCTTATCCTCGGGGGGCGGGTACGAGCAGTACTTC; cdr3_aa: CASSLSSGGGYEQYF
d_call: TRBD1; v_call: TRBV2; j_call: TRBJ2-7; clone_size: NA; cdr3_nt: TGTGCCAGCAGTGGAGGACAGGGGCGCTCCTACGAGCAGTACTTC; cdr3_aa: CASSGGQGRSYEQYF
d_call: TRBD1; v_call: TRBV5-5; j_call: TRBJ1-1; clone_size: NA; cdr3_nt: TGTGCCAGCAGACCAGCTAGGACAGGGAACACTGAAGCTTTCTTT; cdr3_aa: CASRPARTGNTEAFF
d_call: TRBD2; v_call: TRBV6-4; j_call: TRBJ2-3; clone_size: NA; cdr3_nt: TGTGCCAGCAGCGACGAGGGACTAGCAACAGATACGCAGTATTTT; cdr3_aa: CASSDEGLATDTQYF
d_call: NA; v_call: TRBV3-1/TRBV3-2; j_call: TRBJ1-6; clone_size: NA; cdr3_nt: TGTGCCAGCAGCCAGAGGGCCGGGAATTCACCCCTCCACTTT; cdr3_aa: CASSQRAGNSPLHF
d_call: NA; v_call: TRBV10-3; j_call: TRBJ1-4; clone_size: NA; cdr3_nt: TGTGCCATCAGTGAGTCGTGGGCCTCTAATGAAAAACTGTTTTTT; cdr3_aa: CAISESWASNEKLFF
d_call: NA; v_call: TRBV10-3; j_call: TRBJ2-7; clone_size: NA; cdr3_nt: TGTGCCATCAGTGAGGCTCTCTCATCAGTCTCCTACGAGCAGTACTTC; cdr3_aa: CAISEALSSVSYEQYF
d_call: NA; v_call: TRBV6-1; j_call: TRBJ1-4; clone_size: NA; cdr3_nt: TGTGCCAGCAGTGAATCGCGACAGGCAACTAATGAAAAACTGTTTTTT; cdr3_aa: CASSESRQATNEKLFF
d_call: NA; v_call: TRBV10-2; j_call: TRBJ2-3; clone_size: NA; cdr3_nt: TGCGCCAGCAGTGAGCAGGGCACAGATACGCAGTATTTT; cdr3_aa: CASSEQGTDTQYF
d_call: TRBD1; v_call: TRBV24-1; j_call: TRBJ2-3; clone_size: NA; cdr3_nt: TGTGCCACCGGACAGGGGGCAGATACGCAGTATTTT; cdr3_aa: CATGQGADTQYF
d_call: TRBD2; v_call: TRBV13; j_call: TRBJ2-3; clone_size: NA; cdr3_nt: TGTGCCAGCAGCTTAGGCGGGGGGAGTACAGATACGCAGTATTTT; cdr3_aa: CASSLGGGSTDTQYF
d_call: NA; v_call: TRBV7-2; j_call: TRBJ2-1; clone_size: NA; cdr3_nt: TGTGCCAGCAGCTCCAAAAATTACAGGGATAGGTGGTTCTTC; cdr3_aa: CASSSKNYRDRWFF
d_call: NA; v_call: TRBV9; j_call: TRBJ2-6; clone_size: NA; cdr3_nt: TGTGCCAGCAGCGTAGGGGCAGGCCGCTCAGGGGCCAACGTCCTGACTTTC; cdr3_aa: CASSVGAGRSGANVLTF
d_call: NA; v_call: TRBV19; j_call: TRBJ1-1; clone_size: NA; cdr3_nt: TGTGCCAGTAGCCCTTACATGAACACTGAAGCTTTCTTT; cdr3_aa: CASSPYMNTEAFF
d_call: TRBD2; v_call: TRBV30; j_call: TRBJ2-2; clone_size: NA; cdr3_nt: TGTGCCCGCGGGACTAGCGGGGGGTCAGGGGAGCTGTTTTTT; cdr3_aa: CARGTSGGSGELFF
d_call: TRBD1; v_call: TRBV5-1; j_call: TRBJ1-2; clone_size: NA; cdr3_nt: TGCGCCAGCAGACAGGGGGTTAACTATGGCTACACCTTC; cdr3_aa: CASRQGVNYGYTF
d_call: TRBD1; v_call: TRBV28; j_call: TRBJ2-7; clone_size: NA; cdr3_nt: TGTGCCAGCTTCGGGACAGGGTTTTACTACGAGCAGTACTTC; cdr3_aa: CASFGTGFYYEQYF
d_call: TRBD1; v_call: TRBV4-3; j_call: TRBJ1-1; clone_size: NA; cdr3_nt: TGCGCCAGCAGCCAGAACAGGGGCACTAACACTGAAGCTTTCTTT; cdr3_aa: CASSQNRGTNTEAFF
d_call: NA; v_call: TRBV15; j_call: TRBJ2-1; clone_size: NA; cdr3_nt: TGTGCCACCAGCAGAGATGTAGTTGGCGGTAATGAGCAGTTCTTC; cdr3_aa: CATSRDVVGGNEQFF
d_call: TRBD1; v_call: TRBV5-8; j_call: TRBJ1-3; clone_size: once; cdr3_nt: TGTGCCAGCAGCTATGGACAGGGAGGAAACACCATATATTTT; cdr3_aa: CASSYGQGGNTIYF
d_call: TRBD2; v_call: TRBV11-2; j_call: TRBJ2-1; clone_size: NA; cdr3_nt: TGTGCCAGCAGCCCCCGACTAGCGAATTACAATGAGCAGTTCTTC; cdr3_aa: CASSPRLANYNEQFF
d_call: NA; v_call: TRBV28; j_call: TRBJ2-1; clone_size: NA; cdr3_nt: TGTGCCAGCAGTTGGGTCCGGGGCTACAATGAGCAGTTCTTC; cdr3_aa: CASSWVRGYNEQFF
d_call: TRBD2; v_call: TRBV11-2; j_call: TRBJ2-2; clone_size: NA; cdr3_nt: TGTGCCAGCAGCCCGGGACTAGCGGGCGGGGAGCTGTTTTTT; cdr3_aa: CASSPGLAGGELFF
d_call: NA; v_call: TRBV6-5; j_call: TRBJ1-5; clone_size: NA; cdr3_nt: TGTGCCAGCACGCGACAGCTGGTGGGCAATCAGCCCCAGCATTTT; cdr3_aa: CASTRQLVGNQPQHF
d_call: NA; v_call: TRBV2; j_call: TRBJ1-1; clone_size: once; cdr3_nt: TGTGCCAGCAGTGCGGGGGTGGTATCTGAAGCTTTCTTT; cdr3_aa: CASSAGVVSEAFF
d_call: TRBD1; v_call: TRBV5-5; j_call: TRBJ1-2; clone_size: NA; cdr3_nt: TGTGCCAGCAGCTTGACAGGGGGGAACTATGGCTACACCTTC; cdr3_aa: CASSLTGGNYGYTF
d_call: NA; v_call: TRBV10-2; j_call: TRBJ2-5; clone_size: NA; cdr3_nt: TGCGCCAGCAGTGATGGGGCAGGATCGCGGGAGACCCAGTACTTC; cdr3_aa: CASSDGAGSRETQYF
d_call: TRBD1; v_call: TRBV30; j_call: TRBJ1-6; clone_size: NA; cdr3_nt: TGTGCCTGGAGTGGAGGACAGGGGCGGGGTTCACCCCTCCACTTT; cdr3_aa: CAWSGGQGRGSPLHF
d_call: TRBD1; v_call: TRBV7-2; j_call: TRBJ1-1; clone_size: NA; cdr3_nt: TGTGCCAGCAGCTTGGGACAGGGGGCGGTGATAGCTTTCTTT; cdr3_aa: CASSLGQGAVIAFF
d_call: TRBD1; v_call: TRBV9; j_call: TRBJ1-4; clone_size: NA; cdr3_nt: TGTGCCAGCAGCGCGCGACAGGGGACTAATGAAAAACTGTTTTTT; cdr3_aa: CASSARQGTNEKLFF
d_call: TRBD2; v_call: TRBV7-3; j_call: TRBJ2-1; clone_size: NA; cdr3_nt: TGTGCCAGCAGCCGAGCGGGGGGGCAAGAAGAGCAGTTCTTC; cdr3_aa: CASSRAGGQEEQFF
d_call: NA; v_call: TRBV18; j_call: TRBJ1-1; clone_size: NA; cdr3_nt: TGTGCCAGCTCACCGCAGATGGACACTGAAGCTTTCTTT; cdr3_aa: CASSPQMDTEAFF